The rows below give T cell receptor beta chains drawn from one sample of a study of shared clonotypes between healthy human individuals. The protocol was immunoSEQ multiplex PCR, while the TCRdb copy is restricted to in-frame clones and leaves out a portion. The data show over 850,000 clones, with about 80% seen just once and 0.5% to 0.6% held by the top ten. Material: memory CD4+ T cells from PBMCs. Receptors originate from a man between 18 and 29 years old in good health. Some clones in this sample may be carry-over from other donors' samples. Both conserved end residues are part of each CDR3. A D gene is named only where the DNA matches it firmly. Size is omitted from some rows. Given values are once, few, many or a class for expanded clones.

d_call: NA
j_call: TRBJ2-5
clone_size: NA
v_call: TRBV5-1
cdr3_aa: CASSLGLSLQETQYF
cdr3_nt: TGCGCCAGCAGCCTGGGACTGTCGCTCCAAGAGACCCAGTACTTC

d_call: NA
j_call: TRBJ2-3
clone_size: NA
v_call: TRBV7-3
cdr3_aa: CASSFGGGADTQYF
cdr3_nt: TGTGCCAGCAGCTTCGGAGGGGGAGCAGATACGCAGTATTTT

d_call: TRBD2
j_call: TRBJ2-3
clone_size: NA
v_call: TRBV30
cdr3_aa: CAWSPSLLAGITDTQYF
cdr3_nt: TGTGCCTGGAGTCCTTCCCTACTAGCGGGGATCACAGATACGCAGTATTTT

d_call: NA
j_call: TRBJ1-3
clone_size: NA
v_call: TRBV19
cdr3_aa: CASNKGRSNSGNTIYF
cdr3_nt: TGTGCCAGTAACAAGGGGAGGAGCAACTCTGGAAACACCATATATTTT

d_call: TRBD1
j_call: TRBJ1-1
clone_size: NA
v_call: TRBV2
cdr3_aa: CASSGDRESEAFF
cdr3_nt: TGTGCCAGCAGTGGAGACAGGGAGTCTGAGGCTTTCTTT

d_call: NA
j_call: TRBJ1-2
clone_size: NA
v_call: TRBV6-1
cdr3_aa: CASSEGQGEANYGYTF
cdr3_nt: TGTGCCAGCAGTGAAGGGCAGGGCGAGGCTAACTATGGCTACACCTTC

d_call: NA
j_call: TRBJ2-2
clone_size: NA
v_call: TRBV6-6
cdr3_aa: CASSGAGTGELFF
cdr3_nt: TGTGCCAGCAGTGGTGCGGGCACCGGGGAGCTGTTTTTT

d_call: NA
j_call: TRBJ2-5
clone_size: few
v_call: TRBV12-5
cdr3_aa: CASGLNGHPQETQYF
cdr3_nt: TGTGCTAGTGGTCTAAACGGACATCCCCAAGAGACCCAGTACTTC

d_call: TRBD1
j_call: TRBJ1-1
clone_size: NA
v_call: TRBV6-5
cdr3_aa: CASSSPDRVTEAFF
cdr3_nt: TGTGCCAGCAGTTCCCCGGACAGGGTAACTGAAGCTTTCTTT

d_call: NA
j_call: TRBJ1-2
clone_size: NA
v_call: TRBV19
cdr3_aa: CASSIAGALYYGYTF
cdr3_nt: TGTGCCAGTAGTATCGCAGGGGCCCTTTACTATGGCTACACCTTC

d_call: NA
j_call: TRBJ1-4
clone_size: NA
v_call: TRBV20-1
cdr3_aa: CSARNEKLFF
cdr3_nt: TGCAGTGCTAGAAATGAAAAACTGTTTTTT

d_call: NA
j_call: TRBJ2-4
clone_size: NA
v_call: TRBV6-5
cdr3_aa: CASSPRLVAKNIQYF
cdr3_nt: TGTGCCAGCAGCCCACGACTGGTAGCCAAAAACATTCAGTACTTC

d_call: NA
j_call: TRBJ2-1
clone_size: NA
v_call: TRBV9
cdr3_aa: CASSPRGASSYNEQFF
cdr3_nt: TGTGCCAGCAGCCCCCGTGGAGCCTCCTCCTACAATGAGCAGTTCTTC

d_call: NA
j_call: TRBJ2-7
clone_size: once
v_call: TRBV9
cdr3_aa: CASSVDPRDTYEQYF
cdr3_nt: TGTGCCAGCAGCGTAGATCCGAGGGATACCTACGAGCAGTACTTC

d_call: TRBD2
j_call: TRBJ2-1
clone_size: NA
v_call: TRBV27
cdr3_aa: CASSSAGRGSLHEQFF
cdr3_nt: TGTGCCAGCAGTTCAGCAGGTCGCGGGAGTTTACATGAGCAGTTCTTC

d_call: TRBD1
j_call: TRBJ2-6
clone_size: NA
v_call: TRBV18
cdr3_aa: CASSPDRAGANVLTF
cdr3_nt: TGTGCCAGCTCACCCGACAGGGCTGGGGCCAACGTCCTGACTTTC

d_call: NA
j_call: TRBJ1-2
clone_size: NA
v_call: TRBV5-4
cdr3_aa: CASSLAGAAQDYGYTF
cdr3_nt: TGTGCCAGCAGCTTGGCCGGGGCGGCCCAAGACTATGGCTACACCTTC

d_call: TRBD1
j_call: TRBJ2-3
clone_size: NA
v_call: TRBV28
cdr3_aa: CASSAGQDADTQYF
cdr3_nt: TGTGCCAGCAGTGCGGGACAGGACGCAGATACGCAGTATTTT

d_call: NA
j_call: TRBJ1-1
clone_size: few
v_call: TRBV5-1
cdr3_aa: CASSLGSGSEVEAFF
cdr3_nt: TGCGCCAGCAGCTTGGGGTCCGGCAGCGAAGTTGAAGCTTTCTTT

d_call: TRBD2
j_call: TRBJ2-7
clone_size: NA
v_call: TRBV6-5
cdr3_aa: CASSYSLAGGYEQYF
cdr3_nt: TGTGCCAGCAGTTACTCCCTAGCGGGAGGATACGAGCAGTACTTC

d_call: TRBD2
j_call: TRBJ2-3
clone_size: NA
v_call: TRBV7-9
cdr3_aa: CASSLRSSGRAIDTQYF
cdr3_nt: TGTGCCAGCAGCTTGAGATCTAGCGGGAGGGCCATAGATACGCAGTATTTT

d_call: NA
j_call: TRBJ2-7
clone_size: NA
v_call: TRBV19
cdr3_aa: CASSTPGGALEEQYF
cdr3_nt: TGTGCCAGTAGTACTCCTGGAGGGGCGCTGGAGGAGCAGTACTTC

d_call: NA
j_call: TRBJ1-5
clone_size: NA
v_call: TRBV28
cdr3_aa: CASRRAWNNQPQHF
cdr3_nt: TGTGCCAGCAGAAGGGCGTGGAACAATCAGCCCCAGCATTTT

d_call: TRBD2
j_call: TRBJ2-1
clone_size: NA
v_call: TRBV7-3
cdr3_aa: CASSPPPGTSGIYNEQFF
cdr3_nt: TGTGCCAGCAGCCCACCCCCTGGGACTAGCGGGATTTACAATGAGCAGTTCTTC

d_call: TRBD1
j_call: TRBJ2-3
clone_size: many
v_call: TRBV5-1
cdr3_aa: CASSSTGGSSTDTQYF
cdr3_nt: TGCGCCAGCAGCTCGACAGGGGGCTCGAGCACAGATACGCAGTATTTT

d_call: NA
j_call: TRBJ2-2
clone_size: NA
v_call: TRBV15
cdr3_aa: CATSREGTGELFF
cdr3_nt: TGTGCCACCAGCAGAGAGGGCACCGGGGAGCTGTTTTTT

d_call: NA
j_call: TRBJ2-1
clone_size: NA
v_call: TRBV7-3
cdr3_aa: CASSFGTGSYNEQFF
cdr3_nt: TGTGCCAGCAGCTTCGGAACAGGCTCCTACAATGAGCAGTTCTTC

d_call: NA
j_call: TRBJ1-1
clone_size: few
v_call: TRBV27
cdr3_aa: CASSAGDLGTEAFF
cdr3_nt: TGTGCCAGCAGCGCAGGGGATCTAGGCACTGAAGCTTTCTTT

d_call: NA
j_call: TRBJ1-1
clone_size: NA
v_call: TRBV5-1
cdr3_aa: CASSLEPGRGGTEAFF
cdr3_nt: TGCGCCAGCAGCTTGGAGCCAGGGAGAGGGGGGACTGAAGCTTTCTTT

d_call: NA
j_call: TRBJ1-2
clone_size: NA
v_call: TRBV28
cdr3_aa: CASSGSATADYGYTF
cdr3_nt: TGTGCCAGCAGTGGATCGGCGACAGCCGACTATGGCTACACCTTC

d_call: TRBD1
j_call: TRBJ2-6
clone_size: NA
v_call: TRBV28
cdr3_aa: CASSDRGGANVLTF
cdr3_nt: TGTGCCAGCAGCGACAGGGGCGGGGCCAACGTCCTGACTTTC

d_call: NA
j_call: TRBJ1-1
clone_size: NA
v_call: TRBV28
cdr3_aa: CASSAPRTRLNTEAFF
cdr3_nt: TGTGCCAGCAGTGCCCCCCGGACTAGGCTAAACACTGAAGCTTTCTTT

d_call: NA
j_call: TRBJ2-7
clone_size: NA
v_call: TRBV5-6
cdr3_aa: CASSLGYRAFYEQYF
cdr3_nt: TGTGCCAGCAGCTTGGGGTACAGGGCTTTCTACGAGCAGTACTTC

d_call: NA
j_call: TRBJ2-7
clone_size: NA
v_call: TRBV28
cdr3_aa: CASRIRGGFYEQYF
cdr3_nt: TGTGCCAGCAGAATCCGGGGCGGGTTCTACGAGCAGTACTTC

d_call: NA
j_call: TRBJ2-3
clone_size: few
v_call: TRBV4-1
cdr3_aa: CASSHPSGRGSLSTDTQYF
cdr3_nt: TGCGCCAGCAGCCACCCCTCGGGGCGGGGATCACTTAGCACAGATACGCAGTATTTT

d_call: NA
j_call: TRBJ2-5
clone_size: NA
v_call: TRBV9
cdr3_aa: CASSVGGRQETQYF
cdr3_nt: TGTGCCAGCAGCGTAGGCGGCAGGCAAGAGACCCAGTACTTC

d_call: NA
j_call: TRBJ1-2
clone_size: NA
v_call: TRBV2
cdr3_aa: CASSSGEDYGYTF
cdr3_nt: TGTGCCAGCAGTTCCGGGGAAGACTATGGCTACACCTTC

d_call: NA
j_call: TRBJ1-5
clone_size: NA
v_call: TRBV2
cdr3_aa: CASSGGLRDQPQHF
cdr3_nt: TGTGCCAGCAGTGGTGGGTTGAGGGATCAGCCCCAGCATTTT

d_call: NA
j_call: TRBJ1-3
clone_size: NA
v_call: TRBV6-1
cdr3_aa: CASSEGPGNTIYF
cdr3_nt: TGTGCCAGCAGTGAGGGGCCTGGAAACACCATATATTTT

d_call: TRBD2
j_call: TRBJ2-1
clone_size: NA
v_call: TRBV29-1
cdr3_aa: CSGVAGAVSAYNEQFF
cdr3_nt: TGCAGCGGGGTGGCGGGAGCCGTTTCGGCCTACAATGAGCAGTTCTTC

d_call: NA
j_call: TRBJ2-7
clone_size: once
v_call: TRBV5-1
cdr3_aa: CASSLVGTTYEQYF
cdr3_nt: TGCGCCAGCAGCTTGGTAGGAACTACCTACGAGCAGTACTTC

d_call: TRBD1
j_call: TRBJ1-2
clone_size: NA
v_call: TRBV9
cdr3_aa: CASSVGGTGWLRGYTF
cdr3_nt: TGTGCCAGCAGCGTAGGAGGGACAGGGTGGTTGCGGGGCTACACCTTC

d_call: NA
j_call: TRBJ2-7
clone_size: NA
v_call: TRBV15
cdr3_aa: CATSERDIYEQYF
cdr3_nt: TGTGCCACCAGCGAAAGGGACATCTACGAGCAGTACTTC

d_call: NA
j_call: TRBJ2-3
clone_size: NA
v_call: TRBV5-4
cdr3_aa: CASSLGGAGDTQYF
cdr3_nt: TGTGCCAGCAGCTTGGGAGGGGCTGGAGATACGCAGTATTTT

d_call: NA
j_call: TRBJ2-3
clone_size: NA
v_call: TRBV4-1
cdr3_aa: CASSQVHLVSTDTQYF
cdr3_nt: TGCGCCAGCAGCCAAGTGCATCTAGTCAGCACAGATACGCAGTATTTT

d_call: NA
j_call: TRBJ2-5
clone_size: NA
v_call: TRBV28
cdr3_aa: CASGDGVETQYF
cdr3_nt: TGTGCCAGTGGGGACGGGGTTGAGACCCAGTACTTC

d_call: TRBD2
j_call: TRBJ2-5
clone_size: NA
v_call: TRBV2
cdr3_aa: CASSASGAGETQYF
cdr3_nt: TGTGCCAGCAGTGCAAGTGGAGCGGGGGAGACCCAGTACTTC

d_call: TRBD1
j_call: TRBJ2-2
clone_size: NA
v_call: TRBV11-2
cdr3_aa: CASSQDRTGAGELFF
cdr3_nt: TGTGCCAGCAGCCAGGACAGGACAGGGGCCGGGGAGCTGTTTTTT

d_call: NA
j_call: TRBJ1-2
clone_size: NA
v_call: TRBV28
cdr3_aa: CASSPGPNYGYTF
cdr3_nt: TGTGCCAGCAGTCCAGGGCCTAACTATGGCTACACCTTC

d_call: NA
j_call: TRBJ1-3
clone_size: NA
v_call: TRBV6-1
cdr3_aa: CASSGLNSGNTIYF
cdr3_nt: TGTGCCAGCAGTGGACTGAACTCTGGAAACACCATATATTTT

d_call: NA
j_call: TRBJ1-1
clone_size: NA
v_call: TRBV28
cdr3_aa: CASLPGQTLNTEAFF
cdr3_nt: TGTGCCAGCCTCCCGGGACAAACACTGAACACTGAAGCTTTCTTT

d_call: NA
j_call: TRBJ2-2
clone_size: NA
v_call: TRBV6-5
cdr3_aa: CASSPQYGELFF
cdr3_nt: TGTGCCAGCAGCCCACAGTACGGGGAGCTGTTTTTT

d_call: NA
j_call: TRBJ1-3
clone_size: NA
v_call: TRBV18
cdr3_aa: CASSRNSLSSGNTIYF
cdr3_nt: TGTGCCAGCTCACGGAATTCATTGAGCTCTGGAAACACCATATATTTT